This TCR beta chain stems from a study of neoadjuvant anti-PD-1 for oral cavity cancer. Germline lookup yields CDR1 SNHLY and CDR2 FYNNEI. Trimming took 6 bases from V and 3 from J, leaving 9 bases between them. There are 14 residues in the CDR3. Cohort: HPV-negative, locally advanced oral cavity squamous cell carcinoma patients. Produced via immunoSEQ multiplex PCR; TCRdb's table is partial and in-frame only. The sample shows 16,000 or so clones, 55% to 65% of them seen only once. This chain uses TRBV2 with TRBJ2-6; D could derive from TRBD1 or TRBD2 (5 bases each). This clonotype originated in a person aged 35-79 years with oral cavity squamous cell carcinoma. Sequencing was performed on PBMCs, taken before nivolumab (anti-PD-1) treatment. The CDR3 loop is CASSGAGGANVLTF. CDR3 sequence (DNA): TGTGCCAGCAGCGGGGCGGGTGGGGCCAACGTCCTGACTTTC. Combining the CDR3 with reference TRBV2 and TRBJ2-6 gives the whole variable domain EPEVTQTPSHQVTQMGQEVILRCVPISNHLYFYWYRQILGQKVEFLVSFYNNEISEKSEIFDDQFSVERPDGSNFTLKIRSTKLEDSAMYFCASSGAGGANVLTFGAGSRLTVL.